The 25 T cell receptor beta chains listed next were all sequenced from one sample in a study of shared T cell receptors in the human thymus. This table comes from immunoSEQ multiplex PCR, and its TCRdb copy is limited to in-frame clones, with some not included. In the table there are hundreds of thousands of clones, 80% to 90% of which are singletons. These data were likewise used in another study, on human thymus T cells.

Specimen: thymocytes. The receptors derive from a girl less than two years old with a congenital heart defect.

The chain is built from TRBV4-3 and TRBJ2-2; 7 bases align to TRBD2. The V and J ends lost 0 bases and 7 bases, in that order; junction bases with no gene match: 11. CDR3 length: 17 residues. Germline CDR1 is LGHNA and CDR2 is YSLEER. The CDR3: CASSQDIRTRWGGELFF. DNA for the CDR3: TGCGCCAGCAGCCAAGATATCCGGACTAGATGGGGCGGGGAGCTGTTTTTT.

As regards this clone: One end of the junction is discordant with germline, which a read error may explain. The V call is TRBV4-3, the J call TRBJ1-2; 9 bases align to TRBD1. The CDR3 length is 12 residues. Looked up from germline, CDR1 is LGHNA and CDR2 is YSLEER. The CDR3 protein is CASSPRTGGKAF. The CDR3 DNA sequence: TGCGCCAGCAGCCCAAGAACAGGGGGCAAGGCCTTC.

The CDR3 nucleotides are TGTGCCAGCAGTGGCATAGGAGAATTCTATGGCTACACCTTC. Protein sequence: CASSGIGEFYGYTF. This chain links TRBV2 with TRBJ1-2; no clear D gene. Germline-derived CDR1 and CDR2 are SNHLY and FYNNEI. The CDR3 covers 14 residues. Trimming cost V 4 bases and J 4 bases, with 13 bases left between them.

This clone came up a few times. The J gene is TRBJ1-2, the V gene TRBV29-1, with D maybe TRBD1 (5 bases). V lost 6 bases and J 4 bases, leaving 27 bases between the germline ends. CDR3 length equals 17 residues. CDR1 SQVTM and CDR2 ANQGSEA come from the germline V gene. CDR3 sequence: CSVPRPGGGSGGYGYTF. The CDR3 DNA reads TGCAGCGTCCCAAGACCCGGGGGGGGAAGCGGTGGCTATGGCTACACCTTC. The full variable domain, its missing parts supplied by reference TRBV29-1 and TRBJ1-2, is SAVISQKPSRDICQRGTSLTIQCQVDSQVTMMFWYRQQPGQSLTLIATANQGSEATYESGFVIDKFPISRPNLTFSTLTVSNMSPEDSSIYLCSVPRPGGGSGGYGYTFGSGTRLTVV.

CDR3 in DNA: TGTGCCAGTAGTGAGGCGGGACCAGATACGCAGTATTTT. Its translation is CASSEAGPDTQYF. J is TRBJ2-3 and V is TRBV19; D is possibly TRBD2 (6 bases). Germline lookup yields CDR1 LNHDA and CDR2 SQIVND (reference sequence). This CDR3 comprises 13 residues. Trimming removed 5 bases from V and 4 bases from J, with 10 bases in between. Combining the CDR3 with reference TRBV19 and TRBJ2-3 gives the whole variable domain DGGITQSPKYLFRKEGQNVTLSCEQNLNHDAMYWYRQDPGQGLRLIYYSQIVNDFQKGDIAEGYSVSREKKESFPLTVTSAQKNPTAFYLCASSEAGPDTQYFGPGTRLTVL.

The chain combines TRBV9 with TRBJ1-4, with TRBD1 matching 8 bases. The germline gives CDR1 SGDLS, CDR2 YYNGEE. This CDR3 is built from 15 residues. Trimming at V came to 3 bases and at J to 8 bases, leaving 9 bases not matched to a gene. CDR3 loop: CASSEGQVLGEKLFF. DNA of the CDR3: TGTGCCAGCAGCGAGGGACAGGTTCTCGGAGAAAAACTGTTTTTT.

The chain has TRBV6-1 and TRBJ1-1; a possible D gene is TRBD1 (6 bases). Trimming removed 5 bases from V and 2 bases from J, with 12 bases in between. This CDR3 is built from 14 residues. The germline CDR1 and CDR2 sequences are MNHNS and SASEGT. The CDR3 sequence is CASSRTASNTEAFF. As DNA, the CDR3 is TGTGCCAGCAGTCGGACAGCCTCTAACACTGAAGCTTTCTTT.

The J gene is TRBJ1-4, the V gene TRBV10-1; TRBD1 is a possible D gene (6 bases). The CDR3 sequence is 14 residues long. With 0 bases removed from V and 7 bases from J, the gap between germline ends came to 9 bases. The V gene's germline CDR1 is WNHNN and CDR2 SYGVQD (reference sequence). CDR3 region: CASSESGQFEKLFF. CDR3 nucleotide sequence: TGCGCCAGCAGTGAGTCAGGACAGTTTGAAAAACTGTTTTTT.

This clone was seen a single time. The genes are TRBV5-6 and TRBJ1-1; D unclear. The CDR3 has 13 amino acids. CDR1 SGHDT and CDR2 YYEEEE come from the germline V gene. V lost 3 bases, J lost 3 bases, and 9 bases lay in between. In DNA, the CDR3 is TGTGCCAGCAGCTCCCTTGAGGACACTGAAGCTTTCTTT. It yields the protein CASSSLEDTEAFF. The variable domain in full, with the rest retrieved from reference TRBV5-6 and TRBJ1-1, is DAGVTQSPTHLIKTRGQQVTLRCSPKSGHDTVSWYQQALGQGPQFIFQYYEEEERQRGNFPDRFSGHQFPNYSSELNVNALLLGDSALYLCASSSLEDTEAFFGQGTRLTVV.

The gene calls are TRBV18 and TRBJ2-7; 7 nucleotides line up with TRBD1. V lost 2 bases, J lost 0 bases, and 4 bases stayed unmatched. CDR1 and CDR2 from the germline V gene are KGHSH and LQKENI. The length of the CDR3 is 15 residues. The CDR3 DNA reads TGTGCCAGCTCACCAGGACAGGACAGCTCCTACGAGCAGTACTTC. Its translation: CASSPGQDSSYEQYF.

The chain joins TRBV6-5 to TRBJ2-7; tentatively, D is TRBD1 (5 bases). Germline-derived CDR1 and CDR2 are MNHEY and SVGAGI. V gave up 4 bases and J gave up 1 base, with 14 bases separating them. The CDR3 covers 15 residues. Here the CDR3 reads CASSSEDSRSYEQYF. The DNA of the CDR3 is TGTGCCAGCAGTTCTGAAGACAGCCGATCCTACGAGCAGTACTTC.

This clone came up once. This rearrangement joins TRBV4-3 to TRBJ1-4; D is undetermined. This CDR3 has 19 residues. Germline CDR1 reads LGHNA; CDR2 reads YSLEER. V lost 0 bases, J lost 0 bases, and 17 bases lay in between. The DNA for the CDR3 is TGCGCCAGCAGCCAAGAAAGGTGGGGAGAGAACGCAACTAATGAAAAACTGTTTTTT. Amino acids: CASSQERWGENATNEKLFF.

This clone is a singleton in its sample. The chain is built from TRBV15 and TRBJ1-1; TRBD1 agrees at 7 bases. This CDR3 contains 17 residues. Germline CDR1 and CDR2: LNHNV and YYDKDF (reference sequence). Trimming removed 0 bases from V and 5 bases from J; junction bases left unmatched: 12. The CDR3 DNA reads as TGTGCCACCAGCAGAGACGCAGAGGGGGCTGGAGTGACTGAAGCTTTCTTT. Protein sequence: CATSRDAEGAGVTEAFF. Complete variable domain (other parts from reference TRBV15 and TRBJ1-1): DAMVIQNPRYQVTQFGKPVTLSCSQTLNHNVMYWYQQKSSQAPKLLFHYYDKDFNNEADTPDNFQSRRPNTSFCFLDIRSPGLGDTAMYLCATSRDAEGAGVTEAFFGQGTRLTVV.

The chain links TRBV12-5 to TRBJ1-2, with TRBD1 matching over 8 bases. The germline V gene has CDR1 LGHNT and CDR2 FRNRAP. This CDR3 is built from 13 residues. Trimming removed 6 bases from V and 6 bases from J; junction bases left unmatched: 6. The CDR3 region has the DNA TGTGCTAGTGGGGGTCAGGGGGCGGATGGCTACACCTTC. Translating it yields CASGGQGADGYTF. Variable domain in full (rest from reference TRBV12-5 and TRBJ1-2): DARVTQTPRHKVTEMGQEVTMRCQPILGHNTVFWYRQTMMQGLELLAYFRNRAPLDDSGMPKDRFSAEMPDATLATLKIQPSEPRDSAVYFCASGGQGADGYTFGSGTRLTVV.

The chain has TRBV9 and TRBJ1-2; 10 bases are shared with TRBD1. Per germline, CDR1 SGDLS and CDR2 YYNGEE. The junction had 9 bases not matched to a gene; V was cut back by 3 bases and J by 7 bases. The CDR3 loop spans 15 amino acids. The CDR3 region is CASSAHQTGGFGYTF. For the CDR3, the DNA is TGTGCCAGCAGCGCCCACCAGACAGGGGGCTTTGGCTACACCTTC.

The rearrangement joins TRBV4-2 to TRBJ2-5; D is undetermined. V lost 0 bases and J lost 2, with 10 bases in between. The CDR3 consists of 15 residues. Germline V gene sequence: CDR1 LGHNA, CDR2 YNFKEQ. The CDR3 bases are TGTGCCAGCAGCCAAGACGACCGGCGGCAAGAGACCCAGTACTTC. It specifies CASSQDDRRQETQYF.

This sequence joins TRBV4-1 and TRBJ1-2; 7 positions agree with TRBD1. This CDR3 is 17 amino acids long. Germline CDR1 and CDR2: MGHRA and YSYEKL. Unmatched junction bases numbered 13, after V lost 6 bases and J lost 0 bases. Here the CDR3 reads CASSTNRTGETNYGYTF. In DNA form, the CDR3 reads TGCGCCAGCAGTACCAACAGGACAGGCGAAACTAACTATGGCTACACCTTC.

This chain links TRBV5-6 with TRBJ1-2, with D possibly TRBD1 on 5 matching bases. Trimming removed 4 bases from V and 7 bases from J, with 14 bases in between. Germline assignment: CDR1 SGHDT and CDR2 YYEEEE. The CDR3 contains 13 residues. This chain's CDR3 is CASSPPQTVGYTF. The CDR3 DNA reads TGTGCCAGCAGCCCACCCCAGACAGTTGGCTACACCTTC.

V usage is TRBV7-2 and J usage is TRBJ2-1, with TRBD2 matching 13 bases. Germline CDR1 SGHTA, CDR2 FQGNSA. With V trimmed by 5 bases and J by 8 bases, 12 bases remained unmatched. The CDR3 is 17 amino acids. The CDR3 nucleotides read TGTGCCAGCAGCAGCACACAACTAGCGGGGGGGCAGGATGAGCAGTTCTTC. Encoded protein: CASSSTQLAGGQDEQFF.

In the case of this clone: The same CDR3 is also encoded by other DNA sequences in this sample. The rearrangement links TRBV7-9 to TRBJ2-7; no reliable D call. The CDR3 totals 13 residues. The V end was cut by 1 base, the J end by 4 bases, with 8 bases between. CDR1 is SEHNR, CDR2 FQNEAQ, per germline (reference sequence). In DNA form, the CDR3 reads TGTGCCAGCAGCTTAGGCTCAGGTTACGAGCAGTACTTC. This gives the protein CASSLGSGYEQYF.

The chain recombines TRBV5-8 with TRBJ1-2; the D is unclear. The CDR3 consists of 12 residues. V was cut by 2 bases and J by 4 bases, with 6 bases left in between. The germline gives CDR1 SGHTS, CDR2 YDEGEE. CDR3 sequence reads: CASSFYFYGYTF. CDR3 nucleotides: TGTGCCAGCAGCTTCTATTTCTATGGCTACACCTTC.

V is TRBV19 and J is TRBJ1-2; D might be TRBD1 (5 bases). V was pared by 5 bases and J by 4 bases, with 17 bases between. Germline V gives CDR1 LNHDA, CDR2 SQIVND (reference sequence). The CDR3 totals 15 residues. The CDR3 region has the DNA TGTGCCAGTAGTCGCTCGACAGAGATAAGCTATGGCTACACCTTC. Translated, it gives CASSRSTEISYGYTF.

The chain recombines TRBV13 with TRBJ2-3; TRBD2 aligns across 7 bases. The CDR3 is 18 amino acids. CDR1 PRHDT and CDR2 FYEKMQ come from the germline V gene (reference sequence). J lost 0 bases, V lost 5 bases, and 14 bases had no gene match. The CDR3 loop is CASSASGDPLTSTDTQYF. Written as DNA, the CDR3 is TGTGCCAGCAGCGCCAGCGGGGACCCCTTAACTAGCACAGATACGCAGTATTTT.

This clone turned up a few times. J is TRBJ2-5 and V is TRBV28, with D perhaps matching TRBD2 (6 bases). The CDR3 consists of 19 residues. CDR1 and CDR2 (germline): MDHEN, SYDVKM. The V end was cut by 5 bases, the J end by 3 bases, with 28 bases between. In DNA, the CDR3 is TGTGCCAGCAGTACGATGATAAGAAGCGGGCTCGGCGAAGAAGAGACCCAGTACTTC. It translates to CASSTMIRSGLGEEETQYF.

CDR3 sequence reads: CASSPGQGISGELFF. DNA of the CDR3: TGTGCCAGCAGCCCAGGACAGGGGATTTCCGGGGAGCTGTTTTTT. The rearrangement joins TRBV9 to TRBJ2-2, with 9 positions matching TRBD1. J lost 6 bases, V lost 4 bases, and 7 bases had no gene match. Looked up from germline, CDR1 is SGDLS and CDR2 is YYNGEE. The CDR3 is 15 amino acids.